The TCR beta chain under discussion was sequenced for a study of blood T cell repertoires in COVID-19. Source study methods: Counts of nucleated cells, estimated from reference gene primer amplification, were obtained. Measured with immunoSEQ multiplex PCR; TCRdb has only the in-frame clones, and not every one. V and J calls and clone size are copied from that table; D and trimming were computed from the DNA. The sample shows about 170,000 clones, about 86% of them seen only once. The CDR3 is 17 amino acids. V was clipped by 1 base and J by 0 bases; unmatched bases: 5. Germline-derived CDR1 and CDR2 are LGHNA and YSLEER.

This chain connects TRBV4-3 to TRBJ2-2; 7 positions match TRBD1. Sequenced: peripheral blood. The sequence was collected from a man between 70 and 80 years old with active or convalescent COVID-19. The CDR3 sequence is CASSQGAGTANTGELFF. For the CDR3, the DNA is TGCGCCAGCAGCCAAGGTGCCGGGACAGCGAACACCGGGGAGCTGTTTTTT.